This T cell receptor beta chain comes out of a study of T cells expressing NK-cell markers. Whole-study context: It was sorted CD3+CD56-NKG2C+, CD3+CD56+NKG2C- and CD3+CD56+NKG2C+ T cells that provided the TCR beta repertoires. Eight donors were sequenced, of whom seven were HCMV-seropositive, while the remaining one was HCMV-seronegative.

Whole-study findings and limits: Among several donors, these clonotypes also ranked first in the CD3+CD56-NKG2C+ fraction.

Concerning this clonotype itself: Antigen: not known.

This CDR3 has 16 residues. Per the germline V gene, CDR1 is KGHDR and CDR2 is SFDVKD. The TCR beta cDNA came from 5'RACE template switching with UMIs. TCRdb reprocessed the 5' RACE reads; each CDR3 protein has one entry and no DNA is given. This repertoire includes about half a million distinct CDR3 sequences. The rearrangement joins TRBV24-1 to TRBJ2-6; the TRBD1 assignment by TCRdb is unverifiable without DNA. The sequence was obtained from a woman between 50 and 59 years old in good health. Sequencing was performed on blood T cells: a sorted CD56 or NKG2C T cell subset, CD4+ or CD8+ T cells, or bulk PBMC T cells (not recorded which). This chain's CDR3 is CATSDAGGSGANVLTF.